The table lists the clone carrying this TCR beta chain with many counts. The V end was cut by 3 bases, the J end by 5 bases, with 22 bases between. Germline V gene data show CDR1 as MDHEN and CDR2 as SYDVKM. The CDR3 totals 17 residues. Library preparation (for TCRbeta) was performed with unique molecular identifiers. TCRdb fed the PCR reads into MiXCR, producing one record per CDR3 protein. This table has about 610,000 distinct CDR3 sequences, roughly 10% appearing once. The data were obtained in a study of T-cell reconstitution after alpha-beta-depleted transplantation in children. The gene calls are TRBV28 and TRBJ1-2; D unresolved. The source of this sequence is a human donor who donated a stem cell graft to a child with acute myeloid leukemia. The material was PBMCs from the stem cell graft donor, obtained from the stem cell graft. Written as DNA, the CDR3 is TGTGCCAGCAGTTTCGAGAATCGGGTCCGTCCTCTTTATGGCTACACCTTC. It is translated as CASSFENRVRPLYGYTF.